This is a list of T cell receptor beta chains from one sample in a study of blood T cell repertoires in COVID-19. The repertoire was sequenced with immunoSEQ multiplex PCR; TCRdb's copy has only in-frame clones and lacks some. The repertoire holds 110,000 to 150,000 clones, 84% seen once, with 35% to 55% in the top ten. Sequencing used peripheral blood. These receptors originate from a human donor in a cohort sampled during active COVID-19. CDR3s include the opening cysteine and the closing phenylalanine or tryptophan. The order of the fields is clone size, D gene, CDR3 length, V gene, J gene, CDR3 DNA, CDR3 protein. D genes are given only for firm matches. Expanded clones get a size class; other rows say once, few or many, or leave the size out.

clone_size: .
d_call: .
cdr3_length: 12
v_call: TRBV24-1
j_call: TRBJ2-2
cdr3_nt: TGTGCCACCTCCAGGTTTTTCGGGGAGCTGTTTTTT
cdr3_aa: CATSRFFGELFF

clone_size: .
d_call: TRBD1
cdr3_length: 14
v_call: TRBV19
j_call: TRBJ1-5
cdr3_nt: TGTGCCAGTAGAGAGGGGGCGTTTTATCAGCCCCAGCATTTT
cdr3_aa: CASREGAFYQPQHF

clone_size: .
d_call: .
cdr3_length: 14
v_call: TRBV6-5
j_call: TRBJ1-5
cdr3_nt: TGTGCCGCCAGCACTGGCAGGGCAAATCAGCCCCAGCATTTT
cdr3_aa: CAASTGRANQPQHF

clone_size: .
d_call: .
cdr3_length: 15
v_call: TRBV18
j_call: TRBJ1-1
cdr3_nt: TGTGCCAGCTCACCGGATTCAGGTTTGAACACTGAAGCTTTCTTT
cdr3_aa: CASSPDSGLNTEAFF

clone_size: .
d_call: .
cdr3_length: 13
v_call: TRBV12-3/TRBV12-4
j_call: TRBJ1-1
cdr3_nt: TGTGCCAGCAGTGAACCGGGGATTTCAGAAGCTTTCTTT
cdr3_aa: CASSEPGISEAFF

clone_size: .
d_call: .
cdr3_length: 15
v_call: TRBV25-1
j_call: TRBJ2-1
cdr3_nt: TGTGCCAGCAGTGAATTGAGGGGGGGCTACAATGAGCAGTTCTTC
cdr3_aa: CASSELRGGYNEQFF

clone_size: .
d_call: TRBD1
cdr3_length: 14
v_call: TRBV7-3
j_call: TRBJ2-5
cdr3_nt: TGTGCCAGCAGCTTGACAGGGGGCGGAGAGACCCAGTACTTC
cdr3_aa: CASSLTGGGETQYF

clone_size: .
d_call: .
cdr3_length: 13
v_call: TRBV7-3
j_call: TRBJ2-1
cdr3_nt: TGTGCCAGCAGCTTAGGGGCTAGAGGTGAGCAGTTCTTC
cdr3_aa: CASSLGARGEQFF

clone_size: .
d_call: TRBD1
cdr3_length: 16
v_call: TRBV9
j_call: TRBJ1-2
cdr3_nt: TGTGCCAGCAGCGTAGCTACAAGGACAGGGGGCTATGGCTACACCTTC
cdr3_aa: CASSVATRTGGYGYTF

clone_size: .
d_call: .
cdr3_length: 16
v_call: TRBV2
j_call: TRBJ2-3
cdr3_nt: TGTGCCAGCAGTGAAGGTGGCGGGCGGGTCTCAGATACGCAGTATTTT
cdr3_aa: CASSEGGGRVSDTQYF

clone_size: .
d_call: TRBD2
cdr3_length: 15
v_call: TRBV5-1
j_call: TRBJ2-3
cdr3_nt: TGCGCCAGCAGCTGGACTAGCGGGGGGGCAGATACGCAGTATTTT
cdr3_aa: CASSWTSGGADTQYF

clone_size: once
d_call: .
cdr3_length: 11
v_call: TRBV12-3/TRBV12-4
j_call: TRBJ2-3
cdr3_nt: TGTGCCAGCAGTTTCGCAGATACGCAGTATTTT
cdr3_aa: CASSFADTQYF

clone_size: .
d_call: .
cdr3_length: 14
v_call: TRBV5-6
j_call: TRBJ1-4
cdr3_nt: TGTGCCAGCAGCCGCCGGGTGTTCAATGAAAAACTGTTTTTT
cdr3_aa: CASSRRVFNEKLFF

clone_size: .
d_call: TRBD2
cdr3_length: 15
v_call: TRBV7-2
j_call: TRBJ2-1
cdr3_nt: TGTGCCAGCAGCTTATACCTAGCGGTCTACAATGAGCAGTTCTTC
cdr3_aa: CASSLYLAVYNEQFF

clone_size: .
d_call: .
cdr3_length: 16
v_call: TRBV19
j_call: TRBJ1-1
cdr3_nt: TGTGCCAGCTTCCCCGGGAGGGGGGGTGGGAACACTGAAGCTTTCTTT
cdr3_aa: CASFPGRGGGNTEAFF